Sequencing of this TCR beta chain was carried out in a study of T cells in Graves' hyperthyroidism and ophthalmopathy. Amplification of TCR beta CDR3 regions used RNA as the template. The primer set for the first-round RT-PCR of the TCR CDR3 was HTBI. TCRdb analysed the multiplex PCR reads with MiXCR anew, one entry per CDR3 protein. The repertoire has around 690,000 distinct CDR3 sequences, less than 25% of them found once; the top ten carry 30% to 40%. This clonotype has at least ten counts. Trimming stripped 5 bases from V and 4 bases from J, with 17 bases between. Germline V gives CDR1 SGHVS, CDR2 FQNEAQ. The length of the CDR3 is 15 residues.

The clonotype originates from a young man with Graves' ophthalmopathy. The specimen sequenced was blood. V usage is TRBV7-8 and J usage is TRBJ1-1; D remains ambiguous. The CDR3 sequence is CASSNKAQPLTEAFF. The CDR3 nucleotides are TGTGCCAGCAGCAACAAGGCCCAGCCCCTCACTGAAGCTTTCTTT.